One and the same sample provided the 19 T cell receptor beta chains below, sequenced in a study of shared clonotypes between healthy human individuals. The protocol was immunoSEQ multiplex PCR, while the TCRdb copy is restricted to in-frame clones and leaves out a portion. The repertoire includes about 690,000 clones, about 90% of them detected once, and 30% to 40% sits in the top ten. Sample: memory CD8+ T cells from PBMCs. Documented subset: CD45RO+ cells pooled with CCR7-negative TemRA cells. The receptors here all came from a man aged 18 to 29 in good health. Some clones in this sample may be carry-over from other donors' samples.

The V gene is TRBV23-1, the J gene TRBJ2-5, with 9 bases matching TRBD1. TRBV23-1 is designated an ORF whose function remains uncertain. Trimming cost V 4 bases and J 0 bases; bases outside gene matches: 6. The CDR3 runs 16 residues. The CDR3 sequence is CASSLRTGDYQETQYF. CDR3 coding DNA: TGCGCCAGCAGTCTACGGACAGGGGATTACCAAGAGACCCAGTACTTC.

The chain joins TRBV28 to TRBJ1-2; D is unresolved. CDR1 and CDR2 from the germline V gene are MDHEN and SYDVKM. The CDR3 spans 12 residues. V lost 1 base, J lost 4 bases, and 4 bases lay in between. The CDR3: CASSLSGYGYTF. The DNA of the CDR3 is TGTGCCAGCAGTTTATCGGGCTATGGCTACACCTTC.

The chain combines TRBV4-1 with TRBJ1-6; D possibly corresponds to TRBD1 (5 bases). Germline CDR1 MGHRA, CDR2 YSYEKL. V shed 3 bases and J shed 8 bases, with 14 bases lying between them. CDR3 length equals 15 residues. This CDR3 is CASSHTGPGDSPLHF. The DNA for the CDR3 is TGCGCCAGCAGCCACACAGGACCCGGGGATTCACCCCTCCACTTT.

This chain uses TRBV6-4 with TRBJ2-3; TRBD2 matches 7 bases. V lost 0 bases and J lost 4; bases outside the gene matches: 7. From germline, CDR1 is MRHNA and CDR2 SNTAGT. This CDR3 spans 16 amino acids. The CDR3 region has the DNA TGTGCCAGCAGTGACTCTGGCGGGAGAGGCTCAGATACGCAGTATTTT. It specifies CASSDSGGRGSDTQYF.

This clone showed up just a few times. CDR3 coding DNA: TGTGCCTGGGGAAGGGGACAACAAGAGACCCAGTACTTC. Translating it yields CAWGRGQQETQYF. The V gene is TRBV30, the J gene TRBJ2-5, with D tentatively TRBD1 (6 bases). The CDR3 sequence is 13 residues long. The V gene lost 5 bases and the J gene lost 2 bases, with 12 bases spanning the gap. In germline, CDR1 is GTSNPN, CDR2 SVGIG (reference sequence).

The chain has TRBV11-2 and TRBJ2-7; D unclear. The V gene's germline CDR1 is SGHAT and CDR2 FQNNGV. CDR3 length: 13 residues. Between the trimmed V and J ends, which lost 4 bases and 4 bases, there was a span of 11 bases. The CDR3 loop is CASSWGRVYEQYF. The DNA of the CDR3 is TGTGCCAGCAGCTGGGGTAGGGTATACGAGCAGTACTTC.

The V and J genes are TRBV5-1 and TRBJ1-3, with D maybe TRBD1 (5 bases). CDR1 is SGHRS and CDR2 is YFSETQ in the germline V gene. This CDR3 is 18 amino acids long. Trimming left V 0 bases short and J 0 bases short, with 16 bases between. The CDR3 is CASSLVGAKPLSGNTIYF. CDR3 coding DNA: TGCGCCAGCAGCTTGGTCGGGGCTAAACCCCTCTCTGGAAACACCATATATTTT.

The V and J genes are TRBV6-5 and TRBJ2-2; 7 bases agree with TRBD2. Germline V lookup: CDR1 MNHEY, CDR2 SVGAGI. CDR3 length: 14 residues. J was trimmed by 8 bases and V by 9 bases; bases with no gene match: 12. The CDR3 DNA is TGTGCCAGTTCTAGCGGCAGCTTCGGGGGGGAGCTGTTTTTT. Its translation is CASSSGSFGGELFF.

This sequence joins TRBV11-2 and TRBJ1-1; 9 bases are shared with TRBD1. The CDR3 spans 17 residues. Germline V gene data show CDR1 as SGHAT and CDR2 as FQNNGV. Trimming cost V 2 bases and J 10 bases; bases outside gene matches: 17. The CDR3 DNA sequence: TGTGCCAGCAGCTTATTCCCTCGAAGACAGGGGGTGAGTCTAGCTTTCTTT. Its translation is CASSLFPRRQGVSLAFF.

In this sample, this clone turned up once. The rearrangement uses TRBV25-1 and TRBJ2-1; possibly TRBD1 or TRBD2 for D (5 bases each). This CDR3 comprises 12 residues. Trimming cost V 5 bases and J 8 bases, with 10 bases left between them. Germline V CDR1 and CDR2: MGHDK, SYGVNS. In DNA form, the CDR3 reads TGTGCCAGCAGTCAAGGGACCTATGAGCAGTTCTTC. Its translation is CASSQGTYEQFF.

This chain links TRBV6-5 with TRBJ2-2; D tentatively fits TRBD1 or TRBD2 (6 bases each). The CDR3 contains 13 residues. Germline V gene sequence: CDR1 MNHEY, CDR2 SVGAGI. Trimming pared 6 bases from V and 6 bases from J, leaving 11 bases between. The CDR3 sequence: CASSPRGPGELFF. The CDR3 DNA reads TGTGCCAGCAGCCCCCGGGGGCCCGGGGAGCTGTTTTTT.

This chain connects TRBV28 to TRBJ1-2; 8 nucleotides line up with TRBD1. CDR1 is MDHEN, CDR2 SYDVKM, per germline. Trimming removed 5 bases from V and 5 bases from J; junction bases left unmatched: 4. CDR3 length equals 13 residues. The CDR3 sequence is CASSPGGWYGYTF. In nucleotides, the CDR3 is TGTGCCAGCAGTCCAGGGGGCTGGTATGGCTACACCTTC.

As concerns this clone: Other DNA sequences in the same sample also yield this CDR3. The chain recombines TRBV29-1 with TRBJ2-1, with no clear D. Germline assignment: CDR1 SQVTM and CDR2 ANQGSEA. The CDR3 loop spans 12 amino acids. Trimming stripped 2 bases from V and 4 bases from J, with 6 bases between. The CDR3 here is CSVEFSYNEQFF. In DNA form, the CDR3 reads TGCAGCGTTGAATTCAGTTACAATGAGCAGTTCTTC.

V and J are TRBV11-2 and TRBJ2-1; TRBD2 aligns across 9 bases. The germline gives CDR1 SGHAT, CDR2 FQNNGV. Trimming at V came to 2 bases and at J to 8 bases, leaving 10 bases not matched to a gene. This CDR3 region has 16 residues. The CDR3 sequence is CASSLRGRALWDEQFF. The CDR3 nucleotides are TGTGCCAGCAGCTTACGCGGGAGGGCTCTATGGGATGAGCAGTTCTTC.

The chain employs TRBV6-5 and TRBJ1-2; maybe TRBD1 (5 bases). The V end was cut by 5 bases, the J end by 6 bases, with 19 bases between. The CDR3 contains 15 residues. CDR1 and CDR2 from the germline V gene are MNHEY and SVGAGI. In DNA form, the CDR3 reads TGTGCCAGCAGTACTATCACAGGTGCCCTGGATGGCTACACCTTC. It is translated as CASSTITGALDGYTF.

This chain connects TRBV4-2 to TRBJ1-2; D not resolved. Germline lookup yields CDR1 LGHNA and CDR2 YNFKEQ. Trimming took 3 bases from V and 3 from J, leaving 8 bases between them. This CDR3 region has 13 residues. The DNA of the CDR3 is TGTGCCAGCAGCCAGGAAGACTACTATGGCTACACCTTC. This codes for CASSQEDYYGYTF.

The chain is built from TRBV4-1 and TRBJ1-3; tentative D call: TRBD1 (6 bases). Trimming stripped 5 bases from V and 7 bases from J, with 18 bases between. Germline loops: CDR1 MGHRA, CDR2 YSYEKL. The length of the CDR3 is 15 residues. The CDR3 sequence is CASSTTSRGGNTIYF. Written as DNA, the CDR3 is TGCGCCAGCAGCACGACGTCCCGGGGGGGCAACACCATATATTTT.

The chain links TRBV7-3 to TRBJ2-7, with D hard to call. Germline V gene lookup returns CDR1 SGHTA and CDR2 FQGTGA. CDR3 length: 14 amino acids. Trimming shortened V by 2 bases and J by 7 bases, and 15 bases separated the two germline ends. CDR3 nucleotide sequence: TGTGCCAGCAGCTTAGTGCCCGGCGTGTATGAGCAGTACTTC. As protein: CASSLVPGVYEQYF.

V is TRBV14 and J is TRBJ1-1; the match to TRBD1 covers 7 bases. J gave up 8 bases and V 2 bases, and 5 bases lay outside the gene matches. This CDR3 region has 13 residues. Germline CDR1 is SGHDN and CDR2 is FVKESK. This CDR3 reads CASSQRRDSEAFF. The CDR3 DNA is TGTGCCAGCAGCCAACGCCGGGACAGCGAAGCTTTCTTT.